Below are 20 T cell receptor beta chains sequenced from a single sample in a study of cytomegalovirus exposure and HLA in healthy donors. Profiled with immunoSEQ multiplex PCR; TCRdb holds only in-frame clones, not every one. The sample lists roughly 190,000 clones, approximately 89% occurring once. Source material: PBMCs. Receptors were obtained from a man between 25 and 39 years old in good health and CMV-seropositive.

This clone appeared a single time. This sequence joins TRBV19 and TRBJ1-4, with D possibly being TRBD1 (6 bases). Per germline, CDR1 LNHDA and CDR2 SQIVND (reference sequence). There are 15 residues in the CDR3. V lost 7 bases and J 8 bases, leaving 20 bases between the germline ends. Here the CDR3 reads CASTLRGGGEEKLFF. CDR3 in DNA: TGTGCCAGTACCCTGAGGGGGGGCGGCGAGGAAAAACTGTTTTTT.

The chain links TRBV28 to TRBJ1-1; 10 positions agree with TRBD1. Losses at the gene ends were 5 bases for V and 3 bases for J; bases not matched to a gene: 9. The CDR3 totals 16 residues. The V gene's germline CDR1 is MDHEN and CDR2 SYDVKM. The CDR3 bases are TGTGCCAGCAGTCTCACCCGGACAGGGGGAGACACTGAAGCTTTCTTT. As protein: CASSLTRTGGDTEAFF.

The chain carries TRBV27 and TRBJ2-7; 9 nucleotides align to TRBD1. The germline CDR1 and CDR2 sequences are MNHEY and SMNVEV (reference sequence). Unmatched junction bases numbered 7, after V lost 6 bases and J lost 1 base. The CDR3 totals 15 residues. For the CDR3, the DNA is TGTGCCAGCAGCATCGGGACAGGGACGTCCTACGAGCAGTACTTC. Amino acid sequence: CASSIGTGTSYEQYF.

The chain joins TRBV28 to TRBJ1-1; D is undetermined. Trimming pared 11 bases from V and 1 base from J, leaving 8 bases between. The CDR3 sequence is 11 residues long. The V gene's germline CDR1 is MDHEN and CDR2 SYDVKM. The CDR3 reads CALWGNTEAFF. Here the CDR3 DNA reads TGTGCCCTTTGGGGGAACACTGAAGCTTTCTTT.

CDR3 DNA sequence: TGTGCCAGCAGGGGCACTAGCGGGTACAAAAACATTCAGTACTTC. Translated: CASRGTSGYKNIQYF. The rearrangement links TRBV28 to TRBJ2-4, with 9 bases that match TRBD2. Germline CDR1 and CDR2: MDHEN and SYDVKM. The V segment lost 6 bases and the J segment 3 bases; nucleotides outside the gene matches: 6. The length of the CDR3 is 15 residues.

This chain's CDR3 is CASSLKGTGIHEQYF. DNA for the CDR3: TGTGCCAGCAGCTTAAAGGGGACAGGGATCCACGAGCAGTACTTC. The V gene is TRBV7-3, the J gene TRBJ2-7, with 9 bases aligning to TRBD1. The CDR3 is made up of 15 amino acids. Trimming cost V 1 base and J 5 bases; bases outside gene matches: 6. Germline V gene lookup returns CDR1 SGHTA and CDR2 FQGTGA.

This chain links TRBV9 with TRBJ2-5; 7 positions agree with TRBD1. Germline lookup yields CDR1 SGDLS and CDR2 YYNGEE. V dropped 3 bases and J dropped 5; count of bases not matched to a gene: 4. The length of the CDR3 is 13 residues. The CDR3 nucleotides read TGTGCCAGCAGCGCGACAGGGACGGAGACCCAGTACTTC. This encodes CASSATGTETQYF.

This rearrangement joins TRBV7-3 to TRBJ2-3; the D is unclear. V was shortened by 1 base and J by 5 bases, with 13 bases between the two germline ends. This CDR3 contains 15 residues. Looked up from germline, CDR1 is SGHTA and CDR2 is FQGTGA. CDR3 coding DNA: TGTGCCAGCAGCTTAATGGATCTTCGGCAAGATACGCAGTATTTT. Residues: CASSLMDLRQDTQYF. The full variable domain, in which reference TRBV7-3 and TRBJ2-3 provide the parts outside the CDR3, is GAGVSQTPSNKVTEKGKYVELRCDPISGHTALYWYRQSLGQGPEFLIYFQGTGAADDSGLPNDRFFAVRPEGSVSTLKIQRTERGDSAVYLCASSLMDLRQDTQYFGPGTRLTVL.

The CDR3 loop is CASSQGSGGTYEQYF. The DNA of the CDR3 is TGCGCCAGCAGCCAGGGTAGCGGGGGAACCTACGAGCAGTACTTC. The chain carries TRBV4-1 and TRBJ2-7; 9 nucleotides align to TRBD2. Per the germline V gene, CDR1 is MGHRA and CDR2 is YSYEKL. This CDR3 comprises 15 residues. The J segment lost 2 bases and the V segment lost 3 bases, leaving 5 bases of the junction unmatched.

This rearrangement joins TRBV14 to TRBJ1-2; D is perhaps TRBD1 (6 bases). Germline loops: CDR1 SGHDN, CDR2 FVKESK. V lost 9 bases, J lost 2 bases, and 7 bases lay in between. The length of the CDR3 is 11 residues. CDR3 protein: CASGQNYGYTF. The DNA for the CDR3 is TGTGCCAGTGGACAGAACTATGGCTACACCTTC.

The V gene is TRBV5-1, the J gene TRBJ1-6, with no clear D. This CDR3 is 16 amino acids long. The V gene's germline CDR1 is SGHRS and CDR2 YFSETQ. V gave up 4 bases and J gave up 0 bases, with 11 bases separating them. The DNA of the CDR3 is TGCGCCAGCAGCGTAGGACGAAGCTCCTATAATTCACCCCTCCACTTT. This encodes CASSVGRSSYNSPLHF.

The chain combines TRBV5-1 with TRBJ1-1, with D hard to call. There are 14 residues in the CDR3. From germline, CDR1 is SGHRS and CDR2 YFSETQ. V was shortened by 1 base and J by 1 base, with 8 bases between the two germline ends. The CDR3 sequence: CASSLTGRNTEAFF. The CDR3, as DNA: TGCGCCAGCAGCTTGACGGGCAGGAACACTGAAGCTTTCTTT.

The chain is built from TRBV9 and TRBJ2-7; 8 nucleotides line up with TRBD2. This CDR3 is built from 16 residues. The germline V gene has CDR1 SGDLS and CDR2 YYNGEE. V shed 0 bases, J shed 0 bases, and the junction held 5 bases outside the gene matches. The CDR3, as DNA: TGTGCCAGCAGCGTAGGGGCGGGAGGAAACTCCTACGAGCAGTACTTC. It translates to CASSVGAGGNSYEQYF.

The chain uses TRBV29-1 and TRBJ2-7; either TRBD1 or TRBD2 may fit D (6 bases each). V dropped 7 bases and J dropped 2 bases, with 15 bases sitting between them. CDR1 is SQVTM and CDR2 is ANQGSEA in the germline V gene. This CDR3 region has 13 residues. The CDR3 DNA is TGCAGCGCCTCAGGGGAGGCTCCCTACGAGCAGTACTTC. It translates to CSASGEAPYEQYF.

The genes are TRBV28 and TRBJ1-1; D is unresolved. Trimming cost V 5 bases and J 3 bases, with 19 bases left between them. The CDR3 is 16 amino acids. CDR1 is MDHEN and CDR2 is SYDVKM in the germline V gene. Here the CDR3 reads CASSLTDGVRDTEAFF. As DNA, the CDR3 is TGTGCCAGCAGTCTCACGGACGGGGTGAGGGACACTGAAGCTTTCTTT.

The chain is built from TRBV29-1 and TRBJ2-5; the D gene is possibly TRBD2 (5 bases). V lost 3 bases and J lost 4, with 21 bases in between. The CDR3 contains 16 residues. Germline lookup yields CDR1 SQVTM and CDR2 ANQGSEA. The CDR3 reads CSVDGLAYSARETQYF. The CDR3 DNA is TGCAGCGTTGATGGGCTAGCTTATTCGGCCCGAGAGACCCAGTACTTC.

The chain employs TRBV6-1 and TRBJ2-1; 8 bases agree with TRBD2. Trimming removed 4 bases from V and 5 bases from J; junction bases left unmatched: 10. The CDR3 sequence is 16 residues long. From germline, CDR1 is MNHNS and CDR2 SASEGT. The CDR3 reads CASSGIAGRANNEQFF. CDR3 nucleotide sequence: TGTGCCAGCAGTGGTATAGCGGGACGAGCCAACAATGAGCAGTTCTTC.

The chain uses TRBV4-3 and TRBJ1-1; possibly TRBD1 for D (6 bases). Trimming took off 4 bases at V and 1 base at J, with 10 bases between the two ends. This CDR3 contains 14 residues. The germline V gene encodes CDR1 LGHNA and CDR2 YSLEER. DNA of the CDR3: TGCGCCAGCAGCCCGGTAGGGGGGAACACTGAAGCTTTCTTT. Translated, it gives CASSPVGGNTEAFF.

The chain couples TRBV5-1 to TRBJ1-1, with TRBD1 as a possible D gene (5 bases). The CDR3 loop spans 13 amino acids. Germline CDR1 is SGHRS and CDR2 is YFSETQ. V lost 3 bases to trimming and J lost 5 bases, with 11 bases between them. CDR3 sequence reads: CASSSAGKTEAFF. As DNA, the CDR3 is TGCGCCAGCAGCTCGGCAGGGAAAACTGAAGCTTTCTTT.

The chain couples TRBV5-1 to TRBJ1-2, with 8 bases lining up with TRBD1. The V gene end was trimmed by 5 bases and the J gene end by 7 bases; junction bases not matched to a gene: 7. CDR1 and CDR2 from the germline V gene are SGHRS and YFSETQ. The CDR3 is 13 amino acids. The CDR3 bases are TGCGCCAGCAGGGCTGGACAGGGAGGTGGCTACACCTTC. It translates to CASRAGQGGGYTF.